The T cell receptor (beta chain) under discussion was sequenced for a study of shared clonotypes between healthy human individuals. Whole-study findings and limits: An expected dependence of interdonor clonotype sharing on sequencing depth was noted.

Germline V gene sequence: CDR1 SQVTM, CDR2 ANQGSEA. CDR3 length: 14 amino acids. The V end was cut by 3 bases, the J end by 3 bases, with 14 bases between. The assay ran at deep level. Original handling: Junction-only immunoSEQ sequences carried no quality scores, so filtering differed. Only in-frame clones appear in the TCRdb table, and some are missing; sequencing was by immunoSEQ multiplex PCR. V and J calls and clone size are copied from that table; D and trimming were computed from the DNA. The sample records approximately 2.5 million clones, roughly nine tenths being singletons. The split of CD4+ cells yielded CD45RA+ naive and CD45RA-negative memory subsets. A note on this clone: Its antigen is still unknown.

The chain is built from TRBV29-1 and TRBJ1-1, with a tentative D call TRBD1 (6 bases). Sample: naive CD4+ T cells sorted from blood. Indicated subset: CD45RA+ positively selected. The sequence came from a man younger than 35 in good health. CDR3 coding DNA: TGCAGCGTTGATCAGGGGCAGTGGTACACTGAAGCTTTCTTT. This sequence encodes CSVDQGQWYTEAFF. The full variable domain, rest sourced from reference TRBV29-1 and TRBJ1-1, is SAVISQKPSRDICQRGTSLTIQCQVDSQVTMMFWYRQQPGQSLTLIATANQGSEATYESGFVIDKFPISRPNLTFSTLTVSNMSPEDSSIYLCSVDQGQWYTEAFFGQGTRLTVV.